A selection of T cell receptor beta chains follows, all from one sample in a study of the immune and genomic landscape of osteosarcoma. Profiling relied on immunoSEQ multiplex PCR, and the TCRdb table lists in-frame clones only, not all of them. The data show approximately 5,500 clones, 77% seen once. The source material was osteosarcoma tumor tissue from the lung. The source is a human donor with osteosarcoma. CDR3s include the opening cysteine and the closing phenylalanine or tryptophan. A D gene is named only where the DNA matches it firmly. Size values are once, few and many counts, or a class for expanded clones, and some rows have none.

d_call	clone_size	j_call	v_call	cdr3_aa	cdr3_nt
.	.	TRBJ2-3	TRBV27	CASSYSGHEADTQYF	TGTGCCAGCAGTTACTCGGGGCACGAGGCAGATACGCAGTATTTT
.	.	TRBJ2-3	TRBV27	CASSFYYGDTQYF	TGTGCCAGCAGTTTTTACTACGGAGATACGCAGTATTTT
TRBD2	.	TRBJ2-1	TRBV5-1	CASTLAGAYNEQFF	TGCGCCAGCACCCTTGCGGGGGCCTACAATGAGCAGTTCTTC
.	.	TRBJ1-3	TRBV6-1	CASVPGPGNTIYF	TGTGCCAGCGTACCAGGACCTGGAAACACCATATATTTT
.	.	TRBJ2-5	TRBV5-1	CASSFPRGETQYF	TGCGCCAGCAGTTTCCCCCGGGGAGAGACCCAGTACTTC
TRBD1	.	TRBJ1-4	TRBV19	CASSVSGTGFEKLFF	TGTGCCAGTAGTGTGAGCGGGACAGGGTTTGAAAAACTGTTTTTT
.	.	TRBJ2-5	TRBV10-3	CAISESTRIQKGETQYF	TGTGCCATCAGTGAGTCAACCAGAATCCAAAAAGGAGAGACCCAGTACTTC
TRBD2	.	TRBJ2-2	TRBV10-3	CATSAGVVNTGELFF	TGTGCCACCTCTGCGGGAGTAGTTAACACCGGGGAGCTGTTTTTT
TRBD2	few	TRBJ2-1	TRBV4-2	CASSQEEAGGPTDNEQFF	TGTGCCAGCAGCCAAGAGGAAGCGGGAGGGCCAACCGACAATGAGCAGTTCTTC
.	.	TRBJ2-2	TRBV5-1	CASSLFRVGELFF	TGCGCCAGCAGCTTGTTTCGTGTCGGGGAGCTGTTTTTT
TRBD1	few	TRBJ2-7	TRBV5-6	CASRPRGQGVTEQYF	TGTGCCAGCAGGCCGAGGGGCCAGGGGGTTACCGAGCAGTACTTC
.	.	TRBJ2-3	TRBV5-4	CASSLGLGDGTDTQYF	TGTGCCAGCAGCTTGGGCCTAGGGGACGGGACAGATACGCAGTATTTT
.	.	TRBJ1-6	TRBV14	CASSQGRGGTYNSPLHF	TGTGCCAGCAGCCAAGGCCGGGGGGGAACCTATAATTCACCCCTCCACTTT
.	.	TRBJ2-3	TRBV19	CASSIVGKSTDTQYF	TGTGCCAGTAGTATAGTGGGCAAGAGCACAGATACGCAGTATTTT
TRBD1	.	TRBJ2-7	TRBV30	CAWSDPRGPPREQYF	TGTGCCTGGAGTGATCCCAGGGGGCCACCTCGGGAGCAGTACTTC
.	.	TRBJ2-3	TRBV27	CASSLRLSDTQYF	TGTGCCAGCAGCCTCAGACTATCAGATACGCAGTATTTT
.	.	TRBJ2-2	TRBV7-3	CASSQGPGGAPGELFF	TGTGCCAGCAGCCAAGGACCGGGGGGCGCCCCCGGGGAGCTGTTTTTT
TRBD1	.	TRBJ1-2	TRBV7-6	CASSLRSGGGYGYTF	TGTGCCAGCAGCTTACGGTCAGGGGGAGGGTATGGCTACACCTTC
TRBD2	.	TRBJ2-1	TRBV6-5	CASSSRLAGVHNEQFF	TGTGCCAGCAGTTCTCGGTTAGCGGGAGTCCACAATGAGCAGTTCTTC
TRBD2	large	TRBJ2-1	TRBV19	CASSIVAGVEQFF	TGTGCCAGTAGTATAGTAGCGGGAGTTGAGCAGTTCTTC
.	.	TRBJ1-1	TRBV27	CASSPYYQGSTEAFF	TGTGCCAGCAGCCCGTATTATCAGGGGAGCACTGAAGCTTTCTTT
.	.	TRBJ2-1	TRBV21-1	CASSKKGREGVEKASEKGNEQFF	TGTGCCAGCAGCAAAAAAGGACGGGAAGGGGTCGAAAAAGCTAGCGAGAAAGGCAATGAGCAGTTCTTC
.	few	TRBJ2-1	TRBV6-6	CASSLYNEQFF	TGTGCCAGCAGCTTATACAATGAGCAGTTCTTC
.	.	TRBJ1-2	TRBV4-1	CASSQDLARGDYGYTF	TGCGCCAGCAGCCAAGATCTCGCCAGGGGTGACTATGGCTACACCTTC
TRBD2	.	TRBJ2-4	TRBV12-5	CASGPSTSGSDIQYF	TGTGCTAGTGGTCCGTCTACTAGCGGGAGTGACATTCAGTACTTC
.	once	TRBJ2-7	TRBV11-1	CASSLGTVSEQYF	TGTGCCAGCAGCTTAGGGACCGTTTCCGAGCAGTACTTC
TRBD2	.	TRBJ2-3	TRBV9	CASSGGLAGVADTQYF	TGTGCCAGCAGCGGCGGACTAGCGGGAGTGGCGGATACGCAGTATTTT
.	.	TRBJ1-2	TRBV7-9	CASSFPGYTF	TGTGCCAGCAGCTTTCCTGGCTACACCTTC
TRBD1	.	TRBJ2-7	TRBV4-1	CASSQVTGDEQYF	TGCGCCAGCAGCCAGGTAACAGGGGACGAGCAGTACTTC
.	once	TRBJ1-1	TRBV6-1	CASSALAGSGTEAFF	TGTGCCAGCAGTGCTCTGGCAGGGTCAGGGACTGAAGCTTTCTTT
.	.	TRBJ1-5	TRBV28	CASTMNPGPGQPQHF	TGTGCCAGCACCATGAACCCAGGCCCTGGGCAGCCCCAGCATTTT
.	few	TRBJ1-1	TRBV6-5	CASSYDSNTEAFF	TGTGCCAGCAGTTACGACAGCAACACTGAAGCTTTCTTT
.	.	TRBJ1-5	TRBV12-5	CASGLVRGSCNQPQHF	TGTGCTAGTGGTTTGGTAAGGGGGTCGTGCAATCAGCCCCAGCATTTT
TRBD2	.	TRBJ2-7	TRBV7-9	CASRHHTNVGGPFEQYF	TGTGCCAGCAGGCATCACACCAACGTGGGAGGGCCGTTCGAGCAGTACTTC
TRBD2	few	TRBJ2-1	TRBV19	CASSIRLAALYNEQFF	TGTGCCAGTAGTATAAGGCTAGCGGCCTTATACAATGAGCAGTTCTTC
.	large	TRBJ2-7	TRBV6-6	CASSYVARVVQYF	TGTGCCAGCAGTTACGTCGCGAGGGTGGTGCAGTACTTC
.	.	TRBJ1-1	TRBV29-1	CSGGLGVEAFF	TGCAGCGGGGGTTTGGGGGTCGAAGCTTTCTTT
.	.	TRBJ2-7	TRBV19	CASSRDGWGREQYF	TGTGCCAGTAGCCGGGACGGCTGGGGACGCGAGCAGTACTTC
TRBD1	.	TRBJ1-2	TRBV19	CASSITRTGYGYTF	TGTGCCAGTAGCATCACCCGGACAGGCTATGGCTACACCTTC
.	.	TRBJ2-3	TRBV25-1	CASSGYSTGVATDTQYF	TGTGCCAGCAGTGGGTATTCAACGGGAGTAGCAACAGATACGCAGTATTTT
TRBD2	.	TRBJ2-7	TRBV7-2	CASSVGTSGYEQYF	TGTGCCAGCAGCGTAGGGACTAGCGGATACGAGCAGTACTTC
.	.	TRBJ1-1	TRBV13	CASSLGMGRRNTEAFF	TGTGCCAGCAGCTTAGGTATGGGCAGGAGGAACACTGAAGCTTTCTTT
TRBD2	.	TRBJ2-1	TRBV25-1	CASSDSGTSGRNEQFF	TGTGCCAGCAGTGATTCCGGGACTAGCGGGAGAAATGAGCAGTTCTTC
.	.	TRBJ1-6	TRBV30	CAWTLVARNSPLHF	TGTGCCTGGACCTTAGTGGCCCGAAATTCACCCCTCCACTTT
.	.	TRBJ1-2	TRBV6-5	CASSPSRATHGYTF	TGTGCCAGCAGTCCAAGCCGGGCCACACATGGCTACACCTTC
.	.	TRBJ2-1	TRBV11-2	CASSLKTNEQFF	TGTGCCAGCAGCCTTAAAACGAATGAGCAGTTCTTC
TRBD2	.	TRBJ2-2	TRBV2	CASSEVAGGTGELFF	TGTGCCAGCAGTGAAGTAGCGGGAGGCACCGGGGAGCTGTTTTTT
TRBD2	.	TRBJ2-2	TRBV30	CAWSGGRAGTGELFF	TGTGCCTGGAGTGGAGGGAGGGCGGGCACCGGGGAGCTGTTTTTT
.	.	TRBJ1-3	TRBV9	CASSVGSLLSGNTIYF	TGTGCCAGCAGCGTAGGCAGCCTTCTCTCTGGAAACACCATATATTTT
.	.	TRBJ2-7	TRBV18	CASSPPWPGQMPRVLEQYF	TGTGCCAGCTCACCACCGTGGCCAGGGCAGATGCCTCGGGTTCTCGAGCAGTACTTC
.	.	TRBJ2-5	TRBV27	CASSPGSLRETQYF	TGTGCCAGCAGTCCCGGAAGTCTCCGTGAGACCCAGTACTTC
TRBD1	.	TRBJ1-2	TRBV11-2	CASSLGTGSGYTF	TGTGCCAGCAGCCTGGGGACAGGGAGTGGCTACACCTTC
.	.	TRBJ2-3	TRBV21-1	CASRTPRPWGCDTQYF	TGTGCCAGCAGGACCCCCCGGCCTTGGGGTTGTGATACGCAGTATTTT
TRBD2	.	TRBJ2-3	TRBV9	CASSVGSGMADTQYF	TGTGCCAGCAGCGTGGGTAGCGGGATGGCAGATACGCAGTATTTT
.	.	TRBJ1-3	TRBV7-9	CASSLNPGSPGNTIYF	TGTGCCAGCAGCTTAAACCCGGGGTCCCCTGGAAACACCATATATTTT
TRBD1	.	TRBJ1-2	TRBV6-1	CASSELDRGRRDGYTF	TGTGCCAGCAGTGAATTGGACAGGGGGCGCCGGGATGGCTACACCTTC
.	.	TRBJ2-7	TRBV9	CASSAGVSYEQYF	TGTGCCAGCAGCGCGGGGGTCTCCTACGAGCAGTACTTC
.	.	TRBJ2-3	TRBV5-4	CASSLGRVTQYF	TGTGCCAGCAGCTTGGGTCGTGTTACGCAGTATTTT